This section outlines one T cell receptor (beta chain) sequence together with its context. The data were taken from a study of CD8 T cells in Susac syndrome. RNA amounts of roughly 0.45 to 1 ug underwent reverse transcription with random hexamers. TCRdb recomputed calls from the immunoSEQ multiplex PCR reads with MiXCR, one row per CDR3 protein. The sample lists under 200,000 distinct CDR3 sequences, around 95% occurring once. V shed 0 bases and J shed 2 bases, with 11 bases lying between them. Germline CDR1 is SGHTA and CDR2 is FQGNSA. This CDR3 has 16 amino acids. The TCR originated in a human donor with Susac syndrome. The J gene is TRBJ1-5, the V gene TRBV7-2; a weak D match, TRBD1 (6 bases). The sample taken for sequencing was CD4+ T cells from PBMCs. The CDR3 spells CASSLAGARGNQPQHF. CDR3 sequence (DNA): TGTGCCAGCAGCTTAGCGGGGGCGCGAGGCAATCAGCCCCAGCATTTT.